These T cell receptor beta chains were read from a single sample in a study of identifying expanded T cells in peripheral blood. Sequenced by immunoSEQ multiplex PCR; TCRdb stores in-frame clones only, minus some. The table has around 78,000 clones, almost 85% seen once. The material sequenced was blood. The receptors come from a person aged 18 to 70 in good health. Each CDR3 is given with its conserved first and last residue. A D gene is named only where the DNA matches it firmly. Clone size is not always given. Where it is, it says once, few, many or a class for expanded clones.

CDR3: CASSLGGQGRNYGYTF; DNA: TGTGCCAGCAGCTTAGGGGGACAAGGCCGGAACTATGGCTACACCTTC; V: TRBV7-2; D: .; size: .; J: TRBJ1-2
CDR3: CASRAGGGAGGPIYEQYF; DNA: TGTGCCAGCAGGGCTGGGGGAGGAGCGGGAGGGCCCATCTACGAGCAGTACTTC; V: TRBV28; D: TRBD2; size: .; J: TRBJ2-7
CDR3: CASRIERESLNTGELFF; DNA: TGTGCCAGCAGGATAGAGCGGGAAAGCTTGAACACCGGGGAGCTGTTTTTT; V: TRBV28; D: TRBD2; size: .; J: TRBJ2-2
CDR3: CSAATSWNTGELFF; DNA: TGCAGCGCCGCGACTAGTTGGAACACCGGGGAGCTGTTTTTT; V: TRBV29-1; D: .; size: .; J: TRBJ2-2
CDR3: CASSQDSPYLAGVGDTQYF; DNA: TGTGCCAGCAGCCAAGATTCCCCCTACCTAGCGGGAGTAGGAGATACGCAGTATTTT; V: TRBV4-2; D: TRBD2; size: .; J: TRBJ2-3
CDR3: CASSPPNRRDTEAFF; DNA: TGTGCCAGTAGTCCCCCGAACCGGCGGGACACTGAAGCTTTCTTT; V: TRBV19; D: .; size: .; J: TRBJ1-1
CDR3: CASSRSGGGADTQYF; DNA: TGTGCCAGCAGCCGTAGCGGAGGCGGCGCAGATACGCAGTATTTT; V: TRBV7-2; D: .; size: .; J: TRBJ2-3
CDR3: CATGIPGQGNGYTF; DNA: TGTGCCACCGGGATCCCGGGACAGGGAAATGGCTACACCTTC; V: TRBV27; D: TRBD1; size: .; J: TRBJ1-2
CDR3: CASSLDGTGYEQYF; DNA: TGTGCCAGCAGCTTAGATGGGACTGGATACGAGCAGTACTTC; V: TRBV11-3; D: .; size: .; J: TRBJ2-7
CDR3: CASSLLVRGRAGELFF; DNA: TGTGCCAGCAGTTTATTGGTCAGGGGGCGCGCCGGGGAGCTGTTTTTT; V: TRBV28; D: TRBD1; size: .; J: TRBJ2-2
CDR3: CAISESALAGPYNEQFF; DNA: TGTGCCATCAGTGAGTCTGCACTAGCGGGACCTTACAATGAGCAGTTCTTC; V: TRBV10-3; D: TRBD2; size: once; J: TRBJ2-1
CDR3: CASTWGNWRVIGNNQPQHF; DNA: TGTGCCAGCACCTGGGGGAACTGGAGGGTTATTGGGAACAATCAGCCCCAGCATTTT; V: TRBV28; D: .; size: many; J: TRBJ1-5
CDR3: CASSQGVQGRDTEAFF; DNA: TGCGCCAGCAGCCAAGGGGTACAGGGTAGGGACACTGAAGCTTTCTTT; V: TRBV4-3; D: .; size: .; J: TRBJ1-1
CDR3: CASTTPTGGYTF; DNA: TGTGCCAGCACGACACCGACTGGTGGCTACACCTTC; V: TRBV6-5; D: .; size: .; J: TRBJ1-2
CDR3: CASSLGIGYEQYF; DNA: TGTGCCAGCAGTTTAGGGATTGGCTACGAGCAGTACTTC; V: TRBV28; D: .; size: many; J: TRBJ2-7
CDR3: CASSYSRTGSEKLFF; DNA: TGTGCCAGCAGTTACTCCCGGACAGGGAGTGAAAAACTGTTTTTT; V: TRBV6-5; D: TRBD1; size: .; J: TRBJ1-4
CDR3: CASSLAGTGRTSYEQYF; DNA: TGTGCCAGCAGCTTGGCCGGGACAGGTCGAACCTCCTACGAGCAGTACTTC; V: TRBV5-4; D: TRBD1; size: .; J: TRBJ2-7
CDR3: CASSLNVRQETQYF; DNA: TGTGCTAGCAGCTTAAACGTCCGCCAAGAGACCCAGTACTTC; V: TRBV7-7; D: .; size: .; J: TRBJ2-5
CDR3: CASSLGVIYYNEQFF; DNA: TGTGCCAGCAGCTTAGGGGTTATCTACTACAATGAGCAGTTCTTC; V: TRBV13; D: .; size: .; J: TRBJ2-1
CDR3: CASSMVGLHNEQFF; DNA: TGTGCCAGTAGTATGGTCGGACTACACAATGAGCAGTTCTTC; V: TRBV19; D: .; size: few; J: TRBJ2-1
CDR3: CASSGGANVLTF; DNA: TGTGCCAGCAGCGGAGGGGCCAACGTCCTGACTTTC; V: TRBV11-2; D: .; size: .; J: TRBJ2-6
CDR3: CASSLYGGSTYNEQFF; DNA: TGTGCCAGCAGCTTATACGGGGGCTCCACCTACAATGAGCAGTTCTTC; V: TRBV7-2; D: .; size: .; J: TRBJ2-1
CDR3: CAIRSIVGSNEQFF; DNA: TGTGCCATCCGTAGTATTGTGGGCTCCAATGAGCAGTTCTTC; V: TRBV10-3; D: .; size: .; J: TRBJ2-1
CDR3: CASSQENSGPDTQYF; DNA: TGCGCCAGCAGCCAAGAGAACAGTGGGCCGGATACGCAGTATTTT; V: TRBV4-3; D: .; size: .; J: TRBJ2-3
CDR3: CASQVGDAEQYF; DNA: TGTGCCTCCCAAGTCGGGGATGCCGAGCAGTACTTC; V: TRBV2; D: .; size: .; J: TRBJ2-7
CDR3: CASSRPSGPAYNEQFF; DNA: TGTGCCAGCAGCCGCCCTAGCGGGCCGGCCTACAATGAGCAGTTCTTC; V: TRBV6-6; D: TRBD2; size: .; J: TRBJ2-1
CDR3: CASSAPPNLSHAF; DNA: TGCGCCAGCAGCGCTCCGCCAAATTTATCGCACGCCTTC; V: TRBV4-3; D: .; size: .; J: TRBJ1-2
CDR3: CASSLARGSTDTQYF; DNA: TGTGCCAGCAGCTTAGCGAGGGGCAGCACAGATACGCAGTATTTT; V: TRBV7-2; D: .; size: .; J: TRBJ2-3
CDR3: CASSPDPANTGELFF; DNA: TGTGCCAGCAGCCCGGACCCGGCGAACACCGGGGAGCTGTTTTTT; V: TRBV4-2; D: .; size: once; J: TRBJ2-2
CDR3: CASSSVRGILGEQFF; DNA: TGTGCCAGTAGTTCCGTCCGGGGGATACTCGGTGAGCAGTTCTTC; V: TRBV19; D: .; size: few; J: TRBJ2-1
CDR3: CASSQESRTGFNEQFF; DNA: TGCGCCAGCAGCCAAGAGTCCCGGACAGGGTTCAATGAGCAGTTCTTC; V: TRBV4-3; D: TRBD1; size: .; J: TRBJ2-1
CDR3: CASSELDSYNEQFF; DNA: TGTGCCAGCAGTGAGCTTGACTCCTACAATGAGCAGTTCTTC; V: TRBV2; D: .; size: once; J: TRBJ2-1
CDR3: CASSELAGPYEQYF; DNA: TGTGCCAGCAGCGAACTAGCGGGGCCTTACGAGCAGTACTTC; V: TRBV11-1; D: TRBD2; size: few; J: TRBJ2-7
CDR3: CASSLDSLQYEQYF; DNA: TGTGCCAGCAGCTTAGACAGCCTTCAGTACGAGCAGTACTTC; V: TRBV7-2; D: .; size: .; J: TRBJ2-7
CDR3: CASSVGSGLVYNDLFF; DNA: TGTGCCAGCAGCGTAGGGAGCGGGTTGGTTTACAATGATCTGTTCTTC; V: TRBV9; D: .; size: .; J: TRBJ2-1
CDR3: CASSPRGSNTGELFF; DNA: TGTGCCAGCTCACCACGCGGGAGTAACACCGGGGAGCTGTTTTTT; V: TRBV18; D: TRBD2; size: .; J: TRBJ2-2
CDR3: CASSLEVGTRQYF; DNA: TGTGCCAGCAGCTTAGAAGTCGGGACGAGGCAGTATTTT; V: TRBV7-2; D: .; size: .; J: TRBJ2-3
CDR3: CASSVDGGKPQPQHF; DNA: TGTGCCAGCAGTGTTGACGGGGGAAAACCTCAGCCCCAGCATTTT; V: TRBV6-1; D: .; size: few; J: TRBJ1-5
CDR3: CASSLDPGTVNTGELFF; DNA: TGTGCCAGCAGCTTAGACCCCGGGACAGTGAACACCGGGGAGCTGTTTTTT; V: TRBV7-2; D: TRBD1; size: .; J: TRBJ2-2
CDR3: CASRPAGVGEKLFF; DNA: TGTGCCAGCAGACCAGCAGGGGTTGGTGAAAAACTGTTTTTT; V: TRBV27; D: .; size: .; J: TRBJ1-4
CDR3: CASSGQAVSYEQYF; DNA: TGTGCCAGCAGCGGGCAGGCGGTATCCTACGAGCAGTACTTC; V: TRBV7-6; D: .; size: .; J: TRBJ2-7